This T cell receptor (beta chain) was obtained from a study of early T cells in non-severe SARS-CoV-2 infection. Study-level background: Alpha and beta chains were unpaired, from unsorted whole-blood bulk RNA.

CDR1 MNHEY and CDR2 SVGAGI come from the germline V gene. This CDR3 spans 17 amino acids. J lost 3 bases, V lost 0 bases, and 9 bases had no gene match. TCRdb re-called the 5' RACE reads through MiXCR, storing one row per CDR3 protein. The table lists about 31,000 distinct CDR3 sequences, 5% to 6.5% of them singletons. Sequences were obtained from whole blood. The TCR originated in an adult who was a healthcare worker with PCR-confirmed SARS-CoV-2 infection or an uninfected control (not recorded which). The chain has TRBV6-5 and TRBJ2-7, with TRBD1 matching over 9 bases. CDR3 in DNA: TGTGCCAGCAGTTACTCGAGTAAGGGACAGGGCATCTACGAGCAGTACTTC. Translation gives CASSYSSKGQGIYEQYF.